The TCR beta chain under discussion was sequenced for a study of neoadjuvant anti-PD-1 for oral cavity cancer. Study results and limitations: PBMC Gini-index clonality exceeded responders' in non-responders post-nivolumab.

Concerning this clone: The antigen is undetermined.

Described time point: after neoadjuvant nivolumab, at surgical resection. The CDR3 is made up of 14 amino acids. V was clipped by 3 bases and J by 6 bases, with 14 bases between them. Germline CDR1 is SNHLY and CDR2 is FYNNEI. Most PBMC samples had 480 ng input DNA in six replicates. The assay was immunoSEQ multiplex PCR, and TCRdb's table has in-frame clones only and misses some. Of about 42,000 clones in the sample, approximately 80% were seen once. The J gene is TRBJ1-2, the V gene TRBV2; D is possibly TRBD1 (5 bases). Sequencing was performed on PBMCs, taken after nivolumab (anti-PD-1) treatment. This receptor was identified in a person aged 35 to 85 with oral cavity squamous cell carcinoma. CDR3 in DNA: TGTGCCAGCAGTGAGACACAGGAGATCAATGGCTACACCTTC. Translation gives CASSETQEINGYTF.